This T cell receptor beta chain is from a study of blood T cell repertoires in COVID-19. At the level of the study: T cells, B-cell-depleted T cells, or PBMCs provided the cDNA or gDNA that served as material.

TCRdb keeps only in-frame clones here, not all; method: immunoSEQ multiplex PCR. Here the sample spans some 150,000 clones, roughly 86% being singletons. The CDR3 loop spans 16 amino acids. Germline V CDR1 and CDR2: LGHNA, YNFKEQ. V lost 1 base, J lost 5 bases, and 6 bases stayed unmatched. Source material: peripheral blood. This rearrangement joins TRBV4-2 to TRBJ2-7; 12 nucleotides align to TRBD2. This sequence originates from a human donor in a cohort sampled during active COVID-19. In nucleotides, the CDR3 is TGTGCCAGCAGCCAAGTTGCTAGCGGGAGGGGCCACGAGCAGTACTTC. Translated, it gives CASSQVASGRGHEQYF.